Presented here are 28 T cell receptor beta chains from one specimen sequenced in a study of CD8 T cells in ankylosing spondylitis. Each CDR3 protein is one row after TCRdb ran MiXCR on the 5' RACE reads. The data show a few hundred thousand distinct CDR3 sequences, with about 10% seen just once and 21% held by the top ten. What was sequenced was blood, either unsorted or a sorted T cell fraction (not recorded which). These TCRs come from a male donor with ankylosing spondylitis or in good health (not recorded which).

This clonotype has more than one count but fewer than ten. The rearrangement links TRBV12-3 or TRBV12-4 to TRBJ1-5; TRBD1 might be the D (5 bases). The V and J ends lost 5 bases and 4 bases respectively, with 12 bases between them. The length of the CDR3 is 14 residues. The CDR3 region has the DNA TGTGCCAGCAGTCCCCTGGGGGAAAATCAGCCCCAGCATTTT. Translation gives CASSPLGENQPQHF.

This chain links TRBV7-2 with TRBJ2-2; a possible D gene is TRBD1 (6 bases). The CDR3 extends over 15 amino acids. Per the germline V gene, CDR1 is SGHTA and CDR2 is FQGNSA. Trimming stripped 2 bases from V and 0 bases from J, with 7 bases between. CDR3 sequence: CASSLWGPNTGELFF. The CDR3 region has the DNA TGTGCCAGCAGCTTATGGGGGCCGAACACCGGGGAGCTGTTTTTT.

This CDR3 reads CASSGGQPGDEQYF. The CDR3 nucleotides are TGCGCCAGCAGCGGGGGACAACCCGGTGACGAGCAGTACTTC. The chain carries TRBV5-1 and TRBJ2-7, with D perhaps matching TRBD1 (6 bases). The germline V gene encodes CDR1 SGHRS and CDR2 YFSETQ. V lost 4 bases, J lost 5 bases, and 16 bases lay in between. This CDR3 comprises 14 residues.

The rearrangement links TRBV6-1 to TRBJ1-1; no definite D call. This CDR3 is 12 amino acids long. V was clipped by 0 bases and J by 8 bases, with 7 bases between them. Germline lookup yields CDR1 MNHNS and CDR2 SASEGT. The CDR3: CASSEAVREAFF. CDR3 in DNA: TGTGCCAGCAGTGAAGCGGTAAGGGAAGCTTTCTTT.

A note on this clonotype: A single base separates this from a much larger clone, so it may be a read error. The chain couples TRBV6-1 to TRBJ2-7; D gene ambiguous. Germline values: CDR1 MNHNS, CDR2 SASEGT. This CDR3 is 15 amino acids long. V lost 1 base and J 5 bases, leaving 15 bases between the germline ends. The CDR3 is CASSEVVLWSNEQYF. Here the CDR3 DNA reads TGTGCCAGCAGTGAAGTTGTCCTGTGGTCGAACGAGCAGTACTTC.

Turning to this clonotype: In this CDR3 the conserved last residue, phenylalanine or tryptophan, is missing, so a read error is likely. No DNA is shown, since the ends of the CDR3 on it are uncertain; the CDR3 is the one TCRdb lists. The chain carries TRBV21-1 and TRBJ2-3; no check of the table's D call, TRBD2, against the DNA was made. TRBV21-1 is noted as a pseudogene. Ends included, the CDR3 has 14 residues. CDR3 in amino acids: CASSGGTSTDTQYY.

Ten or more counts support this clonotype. CDR3 sequence (DNA): TGCGCCAGCAGCGAGGGGGGCCTGAGCGATACGCAGTATTTT. Translation gives CASSEGGLSDTQYF. The gene calls are TRBV5-1 and TRBJ2-3, with D perhaps assigned TRBD1 or TRBD2 (6 bases each). The germline V gene has CDR1 SGHRS and CDR2 YFSETQ. This CDR3 spans 14 amino acids. V lost 4 bases, J lost 6 bases, and 15 bases lay in between.

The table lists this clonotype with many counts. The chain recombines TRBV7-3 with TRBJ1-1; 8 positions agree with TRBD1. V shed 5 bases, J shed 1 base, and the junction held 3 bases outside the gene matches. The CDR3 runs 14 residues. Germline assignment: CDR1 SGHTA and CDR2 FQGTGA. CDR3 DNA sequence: TGTGCCAGCAGCCCGGGACAGGCGAACACTGAAGCTTTCTTT. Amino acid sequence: CASSPGQANTEAFF.

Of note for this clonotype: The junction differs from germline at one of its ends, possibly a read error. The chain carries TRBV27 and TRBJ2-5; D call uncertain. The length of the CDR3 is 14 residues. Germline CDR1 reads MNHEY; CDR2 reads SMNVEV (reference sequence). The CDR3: CASSLNYLQETQHF. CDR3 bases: TGTGCCAGCAGTTTAAATTACCTCCAAGAGACCCAGCACTTC.

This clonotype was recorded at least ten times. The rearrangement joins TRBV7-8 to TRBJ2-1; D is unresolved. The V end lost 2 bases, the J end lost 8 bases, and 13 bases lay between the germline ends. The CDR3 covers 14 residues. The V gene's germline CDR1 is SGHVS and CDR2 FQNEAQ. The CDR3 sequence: CASSLRRTDDEQFF. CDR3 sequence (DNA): TGTGCCAGCAGCTTACGGCGGACCGACGATGAGCAGTTCTTC.

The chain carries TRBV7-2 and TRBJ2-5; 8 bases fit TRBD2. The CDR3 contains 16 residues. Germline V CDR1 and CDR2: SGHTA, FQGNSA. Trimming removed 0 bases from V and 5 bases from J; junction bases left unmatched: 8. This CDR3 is CASSLAPGPGGETQYF. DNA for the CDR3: TGTGCCAGCAGCTTAGCTCCGGGCCCGGGGGGGGAGACCCAGTACTTC.

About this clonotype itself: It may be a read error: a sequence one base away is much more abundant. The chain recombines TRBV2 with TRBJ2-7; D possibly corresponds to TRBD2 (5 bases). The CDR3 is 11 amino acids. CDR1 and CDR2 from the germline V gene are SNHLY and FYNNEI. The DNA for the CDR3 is TGTGCCAGCAGTGAAACGTGGGAGCAGTCCTTC. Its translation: CASSETWEQSF.

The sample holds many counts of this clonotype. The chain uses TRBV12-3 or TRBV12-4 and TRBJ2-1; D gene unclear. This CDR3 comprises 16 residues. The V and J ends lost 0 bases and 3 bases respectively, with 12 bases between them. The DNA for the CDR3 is TGTGCCAGCAGTTTAGCCCCGGACCTGCTCTACAATGAGCAGTTCTTC. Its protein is CASSLAPDLLYNEQFF.

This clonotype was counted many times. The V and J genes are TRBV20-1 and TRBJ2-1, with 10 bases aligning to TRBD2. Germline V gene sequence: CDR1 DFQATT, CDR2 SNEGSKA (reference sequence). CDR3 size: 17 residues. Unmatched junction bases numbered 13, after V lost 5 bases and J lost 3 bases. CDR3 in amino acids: CSAPDLQAGGHYNEQFF. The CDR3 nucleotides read TGCAGTGCTCCGGACCTCCAAGCGGGGGGGCACTACAATGAGCAGTTCTTC.

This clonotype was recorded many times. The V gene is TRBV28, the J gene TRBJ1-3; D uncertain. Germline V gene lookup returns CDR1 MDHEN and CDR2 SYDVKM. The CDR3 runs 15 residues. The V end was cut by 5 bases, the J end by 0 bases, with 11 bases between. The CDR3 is CASSLGRFSGNTIYF. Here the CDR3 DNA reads TGTGCCAGCAGTCTCGGACGGTTCTCTGGAAACACCATATATTTT.

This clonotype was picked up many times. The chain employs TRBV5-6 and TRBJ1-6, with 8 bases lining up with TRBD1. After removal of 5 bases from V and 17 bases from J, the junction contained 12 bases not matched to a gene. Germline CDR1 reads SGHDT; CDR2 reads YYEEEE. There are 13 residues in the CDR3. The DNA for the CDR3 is TGTGCCAGCAGGAAACAGGGGGGCAGACCAGTCCACTTT. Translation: CASRKQGGRPVHF.

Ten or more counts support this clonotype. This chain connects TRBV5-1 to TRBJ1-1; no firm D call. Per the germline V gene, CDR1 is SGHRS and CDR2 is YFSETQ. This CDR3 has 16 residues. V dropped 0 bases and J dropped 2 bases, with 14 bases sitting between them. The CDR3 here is CASSLAGQVSNTEAFF. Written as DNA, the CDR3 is TGCGCCAGCAGCTTGGCCGGTCAGGTCAGTAACACTGAAGCTTTCTTT. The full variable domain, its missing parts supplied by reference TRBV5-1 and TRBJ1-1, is KAGVTQTPRYLIKTRGQQVTLSCSPISGHRSVSWYQQTPGQGLQFLFEYFSETQRNKGNFPGRFSGRQFSNSRSEMNVSTLELGDSALYLCASSLAGQVSNTEAFFGQGTRLTVV.

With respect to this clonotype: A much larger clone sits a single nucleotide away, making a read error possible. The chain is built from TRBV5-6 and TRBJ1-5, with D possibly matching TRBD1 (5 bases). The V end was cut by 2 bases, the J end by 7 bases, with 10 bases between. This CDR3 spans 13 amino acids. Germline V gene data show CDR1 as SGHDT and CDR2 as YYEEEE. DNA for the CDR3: TGTGCCAGCAGCTTCGGGACTATCCAGCCCCAGCATTTT. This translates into CASSFGTIQPQHF. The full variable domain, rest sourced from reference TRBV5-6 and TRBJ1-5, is DAGVTQSPTHLIKTRGQQVTLRCSPKSGHDTVSWYQQALGQGPQFIFQYYEEEERQRGNFPDRFSGHQFPNYSSELNVNALLLGDSALYLCASSFGTIQPQHFGDGTRLSIL.

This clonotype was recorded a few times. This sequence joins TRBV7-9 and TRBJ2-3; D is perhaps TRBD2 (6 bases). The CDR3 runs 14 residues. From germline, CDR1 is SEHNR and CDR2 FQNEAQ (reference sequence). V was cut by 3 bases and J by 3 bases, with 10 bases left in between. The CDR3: CASSFPGGTDTQYF. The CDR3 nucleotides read TGTGCCAGCAGCTTCCCCGGGGGAACAGATACGCAGTATTTT.

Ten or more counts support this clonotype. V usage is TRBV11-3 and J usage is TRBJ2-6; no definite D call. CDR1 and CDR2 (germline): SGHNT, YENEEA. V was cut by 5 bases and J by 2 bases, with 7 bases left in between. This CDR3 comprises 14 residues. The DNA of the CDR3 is TGTGCCAGCAGCGTGTCCACTGGGGCCAACGTCCTGACTTTC. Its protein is CASSVSTGANVLTF.

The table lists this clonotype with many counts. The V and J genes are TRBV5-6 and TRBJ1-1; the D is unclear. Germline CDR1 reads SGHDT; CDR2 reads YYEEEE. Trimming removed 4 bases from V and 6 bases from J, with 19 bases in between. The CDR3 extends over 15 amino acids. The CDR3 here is CASSPPRRPRAEAFF. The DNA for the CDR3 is TGTGCCAGCAGCCCGCCCCGCAGGCCTAGGGCTGAAGCTTTCTTT.

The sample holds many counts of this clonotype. CDR3 in DNA: TGTGCCAGCAGTCCGGTGGATCGGGACTCCACCTACGAGCAGTACTTC. Translating gives CASSPVDRDSTYEQYF. V usage is TRBV12-3 or TRBV12-4 and J usage is TRBJ2-7, with D maybe TRBD2 (6 bases). CDR3 size: 16 residues. Trimming left V 5 bases short and J 2 bases short, with 19 bases between.

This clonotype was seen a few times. CDR3 nucleotide sequence: TGCAGTTTGGACAGGCGGCCTGAAGCTTTCTTT. It encodes CSLDRRPEAFF. This chain joins TRBV20-1 and TRBJ1-1, with 7 bases lining up with TRBD1. Germline trimming cut 8 bases from V and 6 bases from J; bases unmatched to any gene: 6. Germline V gene sequence: CDR1 DFQATT, CDR2 SNEGSKA (reference sequence). CDR3 length equals 11 residues.

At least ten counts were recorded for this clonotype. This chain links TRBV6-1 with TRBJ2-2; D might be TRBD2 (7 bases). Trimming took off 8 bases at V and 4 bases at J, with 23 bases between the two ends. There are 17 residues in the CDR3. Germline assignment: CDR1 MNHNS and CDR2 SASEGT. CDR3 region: CASARMGGAGGTGELFF. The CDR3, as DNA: TGTGCCAGCGCCCGGATGGGGGGGGCAGGTGGCACCGGGGAGCTGTTTTTT.

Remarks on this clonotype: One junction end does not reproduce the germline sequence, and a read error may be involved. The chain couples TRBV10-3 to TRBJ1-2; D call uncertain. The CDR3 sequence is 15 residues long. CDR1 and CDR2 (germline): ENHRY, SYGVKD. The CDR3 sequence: CAISESGSANYGYPF. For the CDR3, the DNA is TGTGCCATCAGTGAGTCGGGCAGTGCTAACTATGGCTACCCCTTC.

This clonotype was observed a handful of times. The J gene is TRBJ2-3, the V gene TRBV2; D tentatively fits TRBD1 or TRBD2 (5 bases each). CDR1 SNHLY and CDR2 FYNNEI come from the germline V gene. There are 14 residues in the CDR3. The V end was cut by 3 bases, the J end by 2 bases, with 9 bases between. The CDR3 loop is CASSDGDDTDTQYF. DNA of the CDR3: TGTGCCAGCAGTGACGGGGACGACACAGATACGCAGTATTTT. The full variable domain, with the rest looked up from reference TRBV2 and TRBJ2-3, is EPEVTQTPSHQVTQMGQEVILRCVPISNHLYFYWYRQILGQKVEFLVSFYNNEISEKSEIFDDQFSVERPDGSNFTLKIRSTKLEDSAMYFCASSDGDDTDTQYFGPGTRLTVL.

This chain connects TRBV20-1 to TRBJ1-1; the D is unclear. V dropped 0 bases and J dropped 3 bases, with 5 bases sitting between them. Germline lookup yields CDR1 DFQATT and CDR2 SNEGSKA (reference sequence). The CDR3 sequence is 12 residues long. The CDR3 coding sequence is TGCAGTGCTAGAGATCGGTACACTGAAGCTTTCTTT. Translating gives CSARDRYTEAFF.

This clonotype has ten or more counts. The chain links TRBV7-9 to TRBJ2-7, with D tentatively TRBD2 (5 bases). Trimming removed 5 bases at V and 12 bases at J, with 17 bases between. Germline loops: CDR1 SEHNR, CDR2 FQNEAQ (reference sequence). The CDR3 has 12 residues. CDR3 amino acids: CASSLNGESSYF. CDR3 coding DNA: TGTGCCAGCAGCCTCAATGGGGAGTCCTCGTACTTC.